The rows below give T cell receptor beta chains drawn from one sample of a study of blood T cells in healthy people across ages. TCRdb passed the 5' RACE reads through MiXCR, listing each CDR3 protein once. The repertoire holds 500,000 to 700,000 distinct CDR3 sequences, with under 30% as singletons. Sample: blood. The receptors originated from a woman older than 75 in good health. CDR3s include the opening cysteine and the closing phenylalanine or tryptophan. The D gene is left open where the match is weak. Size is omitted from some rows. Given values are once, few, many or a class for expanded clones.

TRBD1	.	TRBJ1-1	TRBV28	CASSPGTGVLAFF	TGTGCCAGCAGCCCCGGGACAGGGGTTTTAGCTTTCTTT
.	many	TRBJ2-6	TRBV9	CASNRDTLLGANVLTF	TGTGCCAGCAACCGGGACACCCTCTTAGGGGCCAACGTCCTGACTTTC
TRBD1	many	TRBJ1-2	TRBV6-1	CASSAGTGSYGYTF	TGTGCCAGCAGCGCCGGGACAGGAAGCTATGGCTACACCTTC
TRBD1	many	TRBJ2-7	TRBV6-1	CASSEFQGDGYEQYF	TGTGCCAGCAGTGAATTCCAGGGGGATGGCTACGAGCAGTACTTC
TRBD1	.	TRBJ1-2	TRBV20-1	CSARDRGGHGYTF	TGCAGTGCTAGGGACAGGGGAGGCCATGGCTACACCTTC
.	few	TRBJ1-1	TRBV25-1	CASSGDLMSTEAFF	TGTGCCAGCAGTGGGGACTTAATGAGCACTGAAGCTTTCTTT
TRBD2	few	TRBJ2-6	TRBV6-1	CASRPREEAWGVLTF	TGTGCCAGCAGACCACGGGAGGAGGCCTGGGGAGTCCTGACTTTC
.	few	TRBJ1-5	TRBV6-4	CASSDSGQGRQHF	TGTGCCAGCAGTGACTCAGGGCAGGGCCGCCAGCATTTT
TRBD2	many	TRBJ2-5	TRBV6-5	CASSYRTSGFPETQYF	TGTGCCAGCAGTTACAGGACTAGCGGGTTTCCAGAGACCCAGTACTTC
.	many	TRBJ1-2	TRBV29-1	CSVDQTWGAQANYGYTF	TGCAGCGTTGACCAAACGTGGGGGGCACAAGCTAACTATGGCTACACCTTC
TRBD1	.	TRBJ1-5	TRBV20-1	CSVGQGGKPQHF	TGCAGTGTCGGACAGGGGGGAAAGCCCCAGCATTTT
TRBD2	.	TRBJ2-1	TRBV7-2	CGSSVSGGAHNEQFF	TGTGGCAGCAGCGTCAGCGGGGGGGCCCACAATGAGCAGTTCTTC
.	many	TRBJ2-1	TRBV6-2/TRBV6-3	CASRAPQPGLRNEQFF	TGTGCCAGCAGAGCCCCCCAACCGGGACTTAGGAATGAGCAGTTCTTC
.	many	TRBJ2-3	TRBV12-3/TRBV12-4	CASRLGTDTQYF	TGTGCCAGCCGGTTGGGGACAGATACGCAGTATTTT
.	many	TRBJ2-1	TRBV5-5	CASSFLPYNEQFF	TGTGCCAGCAGCTTTCTTCCCTACAATGAGCAGTTCTTC
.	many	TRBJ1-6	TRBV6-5	CASSYGGQLPNSPLHF	TGTGCCAGCAGTTACGGCGGACAGCTGCCAAATTCACCCCTCCACTTT
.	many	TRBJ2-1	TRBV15	CATSKRAGYNEQFF	TGTGCCACCAGCAAGCGGGCGGGATACAATGAGCAGTTCTTC
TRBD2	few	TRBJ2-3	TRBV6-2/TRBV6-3	CASSSPLTSGGSDTQYF	TGTGCCAGCAGTTCTCCCTTGACTAGCGGGGGTTCAGATACGCAGTATTTT
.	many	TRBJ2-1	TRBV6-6	CATLTSNEQFF	TGTGCCACTCTAACTTCCAATGAGCAGTTCTTC
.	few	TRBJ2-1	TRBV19	CASSMGWGSNEQFF	TGTGCCAGTAGTATGGGGTGGGGGTCCAATGAGCAGTTCTTC
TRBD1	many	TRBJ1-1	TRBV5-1	CASRLRTGMNTEAFF	TGCGCCAGCAGACTACGGACAGGGATGAACACTGAAGCTTTCTTT
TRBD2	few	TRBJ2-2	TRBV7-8	CASSSRTSGGGNTGELFF	TGTGCCAGCAGCTCCCGGACTAGCGGGGGGGGGAACACCGGGGAGCTGTTTTTT
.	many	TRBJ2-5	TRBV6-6	CASSYGRLQETQYF	TGTGCCAGCAGTTACGGACGGCTACAAGAGACCCAGTACTTC
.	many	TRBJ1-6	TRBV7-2	CASSPSGNSPLHF	TGTGCCAGCAGCCCCAGCGGGAATTCACCCCTCCACTTT
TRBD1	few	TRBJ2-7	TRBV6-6	CASSRRDREYEQYF	TGTGCCAGCAGTCGCCGGGACAGGGAGTACGAGCAGTACTTC
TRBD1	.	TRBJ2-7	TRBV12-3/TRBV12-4	CASSHRDRVSNEQYF	TGTGCCAGCAGTCACCGGGACAGGGTAAGCAACGAGCAGTACTTC
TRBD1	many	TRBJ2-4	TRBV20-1	CSARDRDRGQNIQYF	TGCAGTGCTAGAGATAGAGACAGGGGTCAAAACATTCAGTACTTC
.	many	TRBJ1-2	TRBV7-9	CASSSKGSGYTF	TGTGCCAGCAGCTCGAAAGGGTCTGGCTACACCTTC
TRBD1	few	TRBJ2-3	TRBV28	CASSLFTGTGGRYTQYF	TGTGCCAGCAGTTTATTCACCGGGACAGGGGGCCGCTATACGCAGTATTTT
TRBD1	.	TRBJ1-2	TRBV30	CAWTGTGHNYGDTF	TGTGCCTGGACCGGGACAGGGCACAACTATGGCGACACATTC
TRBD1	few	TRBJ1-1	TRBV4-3	CASSPEGTGGWDTEAFF	TGCGCCAGCAGCCCGGAGGGGACAGGGGGCTGGGACACTGAAGCTTTCTTT
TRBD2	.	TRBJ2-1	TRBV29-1	CSAGDSSGAYNEQFF	TGCAGCGCCGGTGACAGTAGCGGGGCCTACAATGAGCAGTTCTTC
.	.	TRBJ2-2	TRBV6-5	CASSPYRNTGELFF	TGTGCCAGCAGCCCTTATAGGAACACCGGGGAGCTGTTTTTT